The 30 T cell receptor beta chains below come from one sample, sequenced in a study of blood T cell repertoires in COVID-19. The data were produced by immunoSEQ multiplex PCR, yet TCRdb's version contains in-frame clones alone and is incomplete. Among 200,000 or so clones listed, 75% to 90% were seen once. The specimen was peripheral blood. The receptors come from a man aged 60-69 years with acute or convalescent COVID-19.

The chain recombines TRBV7-9 with TRBJ2-7; a weak D match, TRBD1 (7 bases). With 5 bases removed from V and 1 base from J, the gap between germline ends came to 18 bases. The CDR3 sequence is 16 residues long. CDR1 SEHNR and CDR2 FQNEAQ come from the germline V gene (reference sequence). In DNA form, the CDR3 reads TGTGCCAGCAGCCCGGGGGCACAGGGGTTTTCCTACGAGCAGTACTTC. This codes for CASSPGAQGFSYEQYF.

The genes are TRBV14 and TRBJ2-1, with 10 bases that match TRBD2. CDR1 and CDR2 (germline): SGHDN, FVKESK. The CDR3 totals 21 residues. V dropped 0 bases and J dropped 2; count of bases not matched to a gene: 16. The DNA for the CDR3 is TGTGCCAGCAGCCAAGATCTCCTAGCGGGGGACGCCGTATTTCCCTACAATGAGCAGTTCTTC. Translated, it gives CASSQDLLAGDAVFPYNEQFF. The whole variable domain, filled in from reference TRBV14 and TRBJ2-1, reads EAGVTQFPSHSVIEKGQTVTLRCDPISGHDNLYWYRRVMGKEIKFLLHFVKESKQDESGMPNNRFLAERTGGTYSTLKVQPAELEDSGVYFCASSQDLLAGDAVFPYNEQFFGPGTRLTVL.

The rearrangement uses TRBV6-5 and TRBJ2-7; the match to TRBD2 covers 8 bases. Germline CDR1 and CDR2: MNHEY and SVGAGI. CDR3 length: 15 residues. Losses at the gene ends were 2 bases for V and 4 bases for J; bases not matched to a gene: 7. The CDR3 nucleotides are TGTGCCAGCAGTTACACCAGTAGCGGGACTTACGAGCAGTACTTC. Translation: CASSYTSSGTYEQYF.

This sequence joins TRBV3-1 (or the pseudogene TRBV3-2) and TRBJ2-2, with TRBD2 matching 10 bases. This CDR3 is built from 18 residues. V lost 2 bases to trimming and J lost 8 bases; unmatched junction nucleotides: 14. CDR1 and CDR2 (germline): LGHDT, YNNKEL (reference sequence). CDR3 coding DNA: TGTGCCAGCAGCCAATCCAGAGCTAGCGGGAGAGTTGGGGGGGAGCTGTTTTTT. It specifies CASSQSRASGRVGGELFF.

The chain links TRBV6-6 to TRBJ2-7, with 7 bases lining up with TRBD2. This CDR3 contains 15 residues. Germline-derived CDR1 and CDR2 are MNHNY and SVGAGI (reference sequence). The trim removed 6 bases at V and 0 bases at J, leaving 8 bases unmatched. The DNA of the CDR3 is TGTGCCAGCAGACCCGGGGGAGGGAGCTCCTACGAGCAGTACTTC. Its protein is CASRPGGGSSYEQYF.

The chain has TRBV23-1 and TRBJ2-1; D gene ambiguous. TRBV23-1 belongs to the ORF category, with a function that is uncertain. The V and J ends lost 3 bases and 4 bases respectively, with 10 bases between them. The CDR3 loop spans 14 amino acids. The CDR3 loop is CASSHRPFYNEQFF. The CDR3 bases are TGCGCCAGCAGTCATCGTCCCTTTTACAATGAGCAGTTCTTC.

This clone was observed once. The CDR3 loop reads CASSIGYLIAKNIQYF. The CDR3 bases are TGTGCCAGTAGTATAGGGTATCTAATAGCCAAAAACATTCAGTACTTC. The gene calls are TRBV19 and TRBJ2-4, with D hard to call. The CDR3 runs 16 residues. V gave up 1 base and J gave up 0 bases, with 10 bases separating them. The germline CDR1 and CDR2 sequences are LNHDA and SQIVND (reference sequence).

This sequence joins TRBV7-9 and TRBJ2-1, with 7 bases lining up with TRBD1. The germline gives CDR1 SEHNR, CDR2 FQNEAQ (reference sequence). Losses at the gene ends were 1 base for V and 7 bases for J; bases not matched to a gene: 10. This CDR3 contains 16 residues. The CDR3 coding sequence is TGTGCCAGCAGCTTAGATGCGACAGGGCGGTATAATGAGCAGTTCTTC. This sequence encodes CASSLDATGRYNEQFF.

The chain couples TRBV5-1 to TRBJ2-2, with 10 bases identical to TRBD1. Germline lookup yields CDR1 SGHRS and CDR2 YFSETQ. V shed 3 bases, J shed 10 bases, and the junction held 6 bases outside the gene matches. The CDR3 length is 14 residues. This CDR3 is CASSWGTGAQELFF. The DNA of the CDR3 is TGCGCCAGCAGCTGGGGGACAGGGGCCCAGGAGCTGTTTTTT.

The chain couples TRBV6-5 to TRBJ2-2, with TRBD1 matching over 7 bases. The germline V gene encodes CDR1 MNHEY and CDR2 SVGAGI. The CDR3 extends over 14 amino acids. The CDR3 nucleotides read TGTGCTATAATTGAGGGGGCTCGCACCGGGGAGCTGTTTTTT. It encodes CAIIEGARTGELFF.

This clone was observed a handful of times. The chain couples TRBV30 to TRBJ1-5; no definite D call. The CDR3 length is 15 residues. V shed 4 bases and J shed 0 bases, with 13 bases lying between them. Per the germline V gene, CDR1 is GTSNPN and CDR2 is SVGIG (reference sequence). CDR3 bases: TGTGCCTGGATTAGATGCAGGTATAGCAATCAGCCCCAGCATTTT. Translated: CAWIRCRYSNQPQHF.

This chain joins TRBV2 and TRBJ2-3; possible D gene TRBD1, 6 bases. V dropped 6 bases and J dropped 2 bases, with 9 bases sitting between them. Germline CDR1 and CDR2: SNHLY and FYNNEI. CDR3 length equals 13 residues. The CDR3 is CASSTGITDTQYF. Here the CDR3 DNA reads TGTGCCAGCAGCACAGGGATCACAGATACGCAGTATTTT.

This clone was counted a few times. The rearrangement uses TRBV15 and TRBJ1-1; tentatively, D is TRBD1 (6 bases). The germline V and J ends were trimmed by 7 bases and 4 bases, with 22 bases remaining between them. The CDR3 is made up of 16 amino acids. Germline CDR1 and CDR2: LNHNV and YYDKDF (reference sequence). For the CDR3, the DNA is TGTGCCACCACCCCAAGGGGGGGCACGTTTTTCACTGAAGCTTTCTTT. This translates into CATTPRGGTFFTEAFF.

This chain connects TRBV29-1 to TRBJ2-3, with 9 bases lining up with TRBD1. The V gene end was trimmed by 6 bases and the J gene end by 2 bases; junction bases not matched to a gene: 9. The germline V gene has CDR1 SQVTM and CDR2 ANQGSEA. This CDR3 has 15 residues. Here the CDR3 DNA reads TGCAGCGTCGCCCCCGGGACAGGGTACACAGATACGCAGTATTTT. It specifies CSVAPGTGYTDTQYF.

This chain connects TRBV7-2 to TRBJ2-2, with 7 bases that match TRBD1. The CDR3 is 18 amino acids. Germline V gives CDR1 SGHTA, CDR2 FQGNSA. Trimming at V came to 5 bases and at J to 3 bases, leaving 15 bases not matched to a gene. The CDR3 bases are TGTGCCAGCAGCCGTCCCCGGACAGGTATACGGGACACCGGGGAGCTGTTTTTT. Protein: CASSRPRTGIRDTGELFF.

This clone showed up just once. This chain joins TRBV25-1 and TRBJ1-5; the match to TRBD1 covers 9 bases. Germline V gene data show CDR1 as MGHDK and CDR2 as SYGVNS. The CDR3 sequence is 15 residues long. V lost 6 bases to trimming and J lost 4 bases; unmatched junction nucleotides: 7. The CDR3: CASSPGTGSNQPQHF. CDR3 sequence (DNA): TGTGCCAGCAGCCCGGGGACAGGGAGTAATCAGCCCCAGCATTTT.

This sequence joins TRBV19 and TRBJ2-1, with 7 bases lining up with TRBD2. This CDR3 spans 17 amino acids. The V and J ends lost 1 base and 0 bases, in that order; junction bases with no gene match: 6. The germline CDR1 and CDR2 sequences are LNHDA and SQIVND (reference sequence). The CDR3 loop is CASSIAGSGSSYNEQFF. The CDR3 nucleotides read TGTGCCAGTAGTATAGCCGGTAGCGGGTCCTCCTACAATGAGCAGTTCTTC.

The gene calls are TRBV28 and TRBJ2-4; no clear D. Germline V CDR1 and CDR2: MDHEN, SYDVKM. Trimming stripped 5 bases from V and 6 bases from J, with 14 bases between. The CDR3 consists of 14 residues. CDR3 amino acids: CASSPHDFRNIQYF. The CDR3 nucleotides are TGTGCCAGCAGTCCTCACGACTTCCGAAACATTCAGTACTTC.

The chain combines TRBV5-6 with TRBJ1-6; 9 nucleotides line up with TRBD1. The CDR3 runs 15 residues. The junction had 6 bases not matched to a gene; V was cut back by 2 bases and J by 9 bases. Germline CDR1 is SGHDT and CDR2 is YYEEEE. The CDR3 region is CASSLGDRVASPLHF. The CDR3 DNA is TGTGCCAGCAGCTTAGGGGACAGGGTTGCTTCACCCCTCCACTTT.

The chain joins TRBV7-9 to TRBJ1-2; D is uncertain. CDR1 is SEHNR, CDR2 FQNEAQ, per germline (reference sequence). The CDR3 covers 15 residues. Trimming left V 1 base short and J 7 bases short, with 16 bases between. CDR3 sequence: CASSLDSSGAPGYTF. The CDR3 region has the DNA TGTGCCAGCAGCTTAGACTCGTCAGGCGCTCCTGGCTACACCTTC.

The genes are TRBV2 and TRBJ2-7, with 8 bases lining up with TRBD2. This CDR3 comprises 13 residues. From germline, CDR1 is SNHLY and CDR2 FYNNEI. The ends lost 7 bases at V and 4 bases at J; junction bases unmatched: 6. CDR3 amino acids: CASIATSGYEQYF. The CDR3 DNA is TGTGCCAGCATAGCTACTAGCGGTTACGAGCAGTACTTC.

The rearrangement links TRBV19 to TRBJ1-1; D may be TRBD1 (6 bases). Trimming removed 6 bases at V and 5 bases at J, with 13 bases between. The CDR3 is 13 residues long. The germline gives CDR1 LNHDA, CDR2 SQIVND (reference sequence). Here the CDR3 DNA reads TGTGCCAGTAGCCAGGGGAGGGGGACTGAAGCTTTCTTT. Its protein product is CASSQGRGTEAFF.

This chain joins TRBV20-1 and TRBJ2-3; D remains ambiguous. This CDR3 contains 14 residues. Trimming removed 3 bases at V and 0 bases at J, with 10 bases between. Looked up from germline, CDR1 is DFQATT and CDR2 is SNEGSKA (reference sequence). As DNA, the CDR3 is TGCAGTGCTAGTAGGCCCGGGAGCACAGATACGCAGTATTTT. Translation: CSASRPGSTDTQYF.

This CDR3 is CASSDPGRVFTGYTF. DNA of the CDR3: TGTGCCAGTAGTGACCCTGGCAGGGTTTTTACTGGCTACACCTTC. The chain uses TRBV19 and TRBJ1-2, with D maybe TRBD1 (5 bases). Germline CDR1 reads LNHDA; CDR2 reads SQIVND (reference sequence). The V end lost 5 bases, the J end lost 7 bases, and 20 bases lay between the germline ends. The CDR3 is 15 amino acids.

CDR3 bases: TGTGCCAGCAGCCCGGGGGGGGACAGGGGCTACGAGCAGTACTTC. Its protein product is CASSPGGDRGYEQYF. The V and J genes are TRBV28 and TRBJ2-7; 10 bases align to TRBD1. Unmatched junction bases numbered 8, after V lost 6 bases and J lost 3 bases. This CDR3 spans 15 amino acids. CDR1 is MDHEN and CDR2 is SYDVKM in the germline V gene.

The count of this clone is one. The V call is TRBV27, the J call TRBJ2-7; 8 bases fit TRBD1. J was trimmed by 3 bases and V by 6 bases; bases with no gene match: 13. The CDR3 loop spans 16 amino acids. Germline CDR1 is MNHEY and CDR2 is SMNVEV (reference sequence). DNA of the CDR3: TGTGCCAGCAGGCCCCCCGACCAGGGGGCCAACTACGAGCAGTACTTC. This gives the protein CASRPPDQGANYEQYF.

The chain joins TRBV7-8 to TRBJ2-2; maybe TRBD1 (5 bases). Trimming removed 5 bases from V and 0 bases from J, with 13 bases in between. The CDR3 is 16 amino acids. Germline values: CDR1 SGHVS, CDR2 FQNEAQ. The CDR3 nucleotides read TGTGCCAGCAGCGAATCCTCCAGGGCGAACACCGGGGAGCTGTTTTTT. This gives the protein CASSESSRANTGELFF.

The chain links TRBV5-1 to TRBJ2-5; TRBD1 matches 7 bases. The J segment lost 5 bases and the V segment lost 3 bases, leaving 4 bases of the junction unmatched. In germline, CDR1 is SGHRS, CDR2 YFSETQ. CDR3 length: 13 amino acids. CDR3 in amino acids: CASSWQGEETQYF. The CDR3 region has the DNA TGCGCCAGCAGCTGGCAGGGGGAGGAGACCCAGTACTTC.

The genes are TRBV27 and TRBJ1-2, with 12 bases fitting TRBD1. The length of the CDR3 is 15 residues. Per the germline V gene, CDR1 is MNHEY and CDR2 is SMNVEV (reference sequence). The junction had 6 bases not matched to a gene; V was cut back by 5 bases and J by 5 bases. In DNA form, the CDR3 reads TGTGCCAGCAGTATAACGGGACAGGGGGCGTATGGCTACACCTTC. Residues: CASSITGQGAYGYTF.

This clone was observed once. The chain couples TRBV5-4 to TRBJ2-1; 11 bases map to TRBD2. CDR3 size: 16 residues. In germline, CDR1 is SGHNT, CDR2 YYREEE (reference sequence). Losses at the gene ends were 4 bases for V and 5 bases for J; bases not matched to a gene: 8. Written as DNA, the CDR3 is TGTGCCAGCAGCCCGGGGGGGACTAGCGGAAACAATGAGCAGTTCTTC. Encoded protein: CASSPGGTSGNNEQFF. Supplemented by reference TRBV5-4 and TRBJ2-1, the full variable domain reads ETGVTQSPTHLIKTRGQQVTLRCSSQSGHNTVSWYQQALGQGPQFIFQYYREEENGRGNFPPRFSGLQFPNYSSELNVNALELDDSALYLCASSPGGTSGNNEQFFGPGTRLTVL.